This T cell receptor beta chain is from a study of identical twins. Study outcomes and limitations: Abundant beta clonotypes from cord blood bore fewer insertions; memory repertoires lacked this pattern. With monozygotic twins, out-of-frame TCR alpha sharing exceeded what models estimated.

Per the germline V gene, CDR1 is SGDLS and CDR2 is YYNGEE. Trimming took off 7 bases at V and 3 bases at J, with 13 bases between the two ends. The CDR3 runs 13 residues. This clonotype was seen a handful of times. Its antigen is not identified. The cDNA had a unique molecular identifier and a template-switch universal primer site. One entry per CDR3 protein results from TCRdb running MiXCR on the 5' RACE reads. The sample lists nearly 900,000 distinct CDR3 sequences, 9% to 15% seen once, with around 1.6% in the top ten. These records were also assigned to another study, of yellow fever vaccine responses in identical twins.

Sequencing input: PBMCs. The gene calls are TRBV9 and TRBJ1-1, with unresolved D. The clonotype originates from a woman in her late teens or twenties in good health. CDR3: CASPREGYTEAFF. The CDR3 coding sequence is TGTGCCAGCCCTAGGGAGGGCTACACTGAAGCTTTCTTT.